Below, 18 T cell receptor beta chains from the same sample are listed, as sequenced in a study of technical replicates of blood from a handful of donors. Measured with immunoSEQ multiplex PCR; TCRdb has only the in-frame clones, and not every one. The sample records about 50,000 clones, about 96% being singletons. The specimen sequenced was T cells isolated from PBMCs. The receptors derive from a human donor in good health.

This clone showed up just a few times. The J gene is TRBJ1-4, the V gene TRBV5-1; the D gene is possibly TRBD1 (5 bases). The CDR3 loop spans 16 amino acids. CDR1 is SGHRS, CDR2 YFSETQ, per germline. V was pared by 0 bases and J by 3 bases, with 12 bases between. CDR3: CASSLDVGHPNEKLFF. CDR3 sequence (DNA): TGCGCCAGCAGCTTGGACGTCGGACACCCTAATGAAAAACTGTTTTTT.

J is TRBJ2-1 and V is TRBV30; weak D call: TRBD1 (5 bases). Germline CDR1 reads GTSNPN; CDR2 reads SVGIG (reference sequence). The CDR3 covers 13 residues. V was trimmed by 4 bases and J by 4 bases, leaving 11 bases between them. This CDR3 is CAWKMTAYNEQFF. The CDR3 DNA follows: TGTGCCTGGAAAATGACAGCATACAATGAGCAGTTCTTC.

The V call is TRBV6-5, the J call TRBJ2-7, with D unresolved. The V end was cut by 5 bases, the J end by 3 bases, with 8 bases between. Germline CDR1 MNHEY, CDR2 SVGAGI. The CDR3 totals 12 residues. The CDR3, as DNA: TGTGCCAGCAGTCAAAGCGTCTACGAGCAGTACTTC. Amino acid sequence: CASSQSVYEQYF.

The genes are TRBV7-8 and TRBJ2-7; 9 bases match TRBD2. This CDR3 is 14 amino acids long. Trimming took 5 bases from V and 3 from J; bases not matched to a gene: 5. Germline assignment: CDR1 SGHVS and CDR2 FQNEAQ. The CDR3 protein is CASSPRTSDYEQYF. As DNA, the CDR3 is TGTGCCAGCAGCCCCCGGACTAGCGACTACGAGCAGTACTTC.

This chain connects TRBV10-3 to TRBJ2-2; 9 positions agree with TRBD1. The CDR3 is 14 residues long. CDR1 ENHRY and CDR2 SYGVKD come from the germline V gene. The ends lost 10 bases at V and 3 bases at J; junction bases unmatched: 6. The CDR3 DNA sequence: TGTGCCACTCGGACAGGGGCGTACACCGGGGAGCTGTTTTTT. This translates into CATRTGAYTGELFF.

The chain links TRBV10-3 to TRBJ2-7; D is perhaps TRBD1 (5 bases). Trimming removed 2 bases at V and 4 bases at J, with 6 bases between. This CDR3 is built from 12 residues. Per the germline V gene, CDR1 is ENHRY and CDR2 is SYGVKD. The chain's CDR3 is CAISERGYEQYF. The CDR3 coding sequence is TGTGCCATCAGTGAGAGGGGATACGAGCAGTACTTC.

V is TRBV29-1 and J is TRBJ2-1; possibly TRBD2 for D (5 bases). CDR1 and CDR2 from the germline V gene are SQVTM and ANQGSEA. Trimming left V 1 base short and J 1 base short, with 8 bases between. The CDR3 totals 14 residues. CDR3 sequence: CSVEAWRSYNEQFF. In DNA, the CDR3 is TGCAGCGTTGAAGCTTGGAGGTCCTACAATGAGCAGTTCTTC.

V and J are TRBV13 and TRBJ2-3; 10 bases agree with TRBD2. The V gene's germline CDR1 is PRHDT and CDR2 FYEKMQ (reference sequence). The V gene end was trimmed by 3 bases and the J gene end by 5 bases; junction bases not matched to a gene: 17. The CDR3 length is 19 residues. CDR3 sequence reads: CASSLEFGVYASGRDTQYF. The DNA of the CDR3 is TGTGCCAGCAGCTTGGAATTCGGCGTGTACGCTAGCGGGAGAGATACGCAGTATTTT.

The chain employs TRBV5-1 and TRBJ2-7, with no clear D. CDR1 is SGHRS and CDR2 is YFSETQ in the germline V gene. The V gene lost 0 bases and the J gene lost 0 bases, with 13 bases spanning the gap. The CDR3 runs 16 residues. The CDR3 nucleotides read TGCGCCAGCAGCTTGGGCTATAAAGTATACTCCTACGAGCAGTACTTC. The encoded protein is CASSLGYKVYSYEQYF.

CDR3 loop: CASSVVTGEGYTF. Written as DNA, the CDR3 is TGTGCCAGCAGCGTAGTGACAGGGGAGGGCTACACCTTC. The J gene is TRBJ1-2, the V gene TRBV9, with TRBD1 matching 8 bases. The CDR3 has 13 residues. The germline CDR1 and CDR2 sequences are SGDLS and YYNGEE. V trimming: 0 bases; J trimming: 8 bases; junction bases outside the gene matches: 3.

V usage is TRBV27 and J usage is TRBJ2-2, with D unresolved. This CDR3 has 16 residues. The germline CDR1 and CDR2 sequences are MNHEY and SMNVEV (reference sequence). V dropped 4 bases and J dropped 4 bases, with 16 bases sitting between them. CDR3 in amino acids: CASSYNLPGLTGELFF. CDR3 coding DNA: TGTGCCAGCAGTTACAACCTCCCTGGCCTCACCGGGGAGCTGTTTTTT.

V is TRBV2 and J is TRBJ2-5; 10 positions agree with TRBD2. This CDR3 contains 16 residues. Germline V gives CDR1 SNHLY, CDR2 FYNNEI. The ends lost 1 base at V and 4 bases at J; junction bases unmatched: 6. This chain's CDR3 is CASSEESGRVGETQYF. CDR3 coding DNA: TGTGCCAGCAGTGAAGAGAGCGGGAGGGTTGGAGAGACCCAGTACTTC.

This clone was detected only once. This rearrangement joins TRBV9 to TRBJ2-1; TRBD1 matches 9 bases. The V gene's germline CDR1 is SGDLS and CDR2 YYNGEE. Trimming took 1 base from V and 7 from J; bases not matched to a gene: 6. The CDR3 totals 15 residues. The CDR3 nucleotides are TGTGCCAGCAGCGTAATGGGGGGACAGGGAAATGAGCAGTTCTTC. This codes for CASSVMGGQGNEQFF.

This chain connects TRBV6-5 to TRBJ1-3; a weak D match, TRBD1 (5 bases). The V end was cut by 0 bases, the J end by 5 bases, with 14 bases between. The CDR3 sequence is 16 residues long. Germline loops: CDR1 MNHEY, CDR2 SVGAGI. For the CDR3, the DNA is TGTGCCAGCAGTTACTCTGGCGGTCAGGGAAGAAACACCATATATTTT. The encoded protein is CASSYSGGQGRNTIYF.

The chain couples TRBV2 to TRBJ1-5; no clear D. Per germline, CDR1 SNHLY and CDR2 FYNNEI. The V and J ends lost 2 bases and 10 bases respectively, with 15 bases between them. CDR3 length: 14 amino acids. The CDR3 DNA sequence: TGTGCCAGCAGTGAAATAAGAGGGAACCTACCCCAGCATTTT. Residues: CASSEIRGNLPQHF.

Only a few counts were recorded for this clone. V and J are TRBV29-1 and TRBJ1-2, with 7 bases matching TRBD1. CDR3 length equals 13 residues. Germline trimming cut 7 bases from V and 0 bases from J; bases unmatched to any gene: 5. The germline CDR1 and CDR2 sequences are SQVTM and ANQGSEA. The chain's CDR3 is CSAGDSTNYGYTF. The CDR3 DNA sequence: TGCAGCGCCGGGGACAGCACTAACTATGGCTACACCTTC.

This clone was picked up one time. The chain recombines TRBV6-5 with TRBJ1-4, with 7 bases aligning to TRBD1. The V segment lost 0 bases and the J segment 7 bases; nucleotides outside the gene matches: 2. Looked up from germline, CDR1 is MNHEY and CDR2 is SVGAGI. This CDR3 has 14 amino acids. CDR3 bases: TGTGCCAGCAGTTACTCTACAGGGGCTGAAAAACTGTTTTTT. Translation: CASSYSTGAEKLFF.

The chain employs TRBV4-3 and TRBJ1-1; possibly TRBD1 for D (6 bases). The germline V gene has CDR1 LGHNA and CDR2 YSLEER. The ends were cut back, 0 bases at V and 8 bases at J, with 16 bases in the middle. This CDR3 has 15 residues. CDR3 sequence reads: CASSQDTLAGEEAFF. The CDR3 region has the DNA TGCGCCAGCAGCCAAGATACTTTGGCAGGGGAGGAAGCTTTCTTT.